This T cell receptor beta chain originates from a study of post-analysis software for immune sequencing data. Study details: Relapsing-remitting, secondary progressive and progressive-relapsing courses of multiple sclerosis were included. General study findings and limits: Roughly 5 TRBV segments occurring more often in patients than controls included TRBV5-6, TRBV5-1 and TRBV20-1.

The CDR3 is 16 residues long. Trimming removed 8 bases from V and 0 bases from J, with 18 bases in between. CDR1 and CDR2 from the germline V gene are SEHNR and FQNEAQ (reference sequence). This clonotype was picked up one time. Its antigen is still unknown. Unique molecular identifiers tagged the TCR beta cDNA libraries. Between about 1 and 11 million T cells gave rise to a few hundred thousand cDNA molecules. MiXCR, applied by TCRdb to the PCR reads, yields one record per CDR3 protein. The top ten clones hold about 1.8% of a sample with roughly 600,000 distinct CDR3 sequences, 44% of them seen once. This clonotype originated in a girl aged 5 to 17 with multiple sclerosis. The chain has TRBV7-9 and TRBJ2-3, with D maybe TRBD2 (5 bases). The sequenced sample was blood. In nucleotides, the CDR3 is TGTGCCAGCTCCGACCGGGGAATTGATAGCACAGATACGCAGTATTTT. As protein: CASSDRGIDSTDTQYF.